The T cell receptor beta chain described here comes from a study of molecular identifiers for immune sequencing clone quantification. Study summary: In replicates, RNA taken from around 20,000 or 100,000 naive CD8 cells was divided five ways, and four portions underwent sequencing.

When naive CD8 T cells were sorted, they were gated as CD8+CD4-CCR7+CD45RA+. Preparation of the bulk TCR libraries relied on previously described methods and listed TCR primers. MiXCR, applied by TCRdb to the PCR reads, yields one record per CDR3 protein. The sample has some 320,000 distinct CDR3 sequences, about 21% seen once. Germline trimming cut 2 bases from V and 8 bases from J; bases unmatched to any gene: 3. CDR3 length: 15 amino acids. CDR1 is SGHTA and CDR2 is FQGNSA in the germline V gene. This clonotype was seen many times. The source is a human donor in good health. Some libraries in this study had Jurkat cell RNA spiked in. This sequence joins TRBV7-2 and TRBJ2-1, with 13 bases aligning to TRBD2. The sample taken for sequencing was naive CD8+ T cells from blood, with Jurkat cell RNA spiked in. This sample's subset: FACS-sorted CD8+CD4-CCR7+CD45RA+ naive T cells. CDR3 sequence (DNA): TGTGCCAGCAGCTTAACGGGGACTAGCGGGGATGAGCAGTTCTTC. Translating gives CASSLTGTSGDEQFF.